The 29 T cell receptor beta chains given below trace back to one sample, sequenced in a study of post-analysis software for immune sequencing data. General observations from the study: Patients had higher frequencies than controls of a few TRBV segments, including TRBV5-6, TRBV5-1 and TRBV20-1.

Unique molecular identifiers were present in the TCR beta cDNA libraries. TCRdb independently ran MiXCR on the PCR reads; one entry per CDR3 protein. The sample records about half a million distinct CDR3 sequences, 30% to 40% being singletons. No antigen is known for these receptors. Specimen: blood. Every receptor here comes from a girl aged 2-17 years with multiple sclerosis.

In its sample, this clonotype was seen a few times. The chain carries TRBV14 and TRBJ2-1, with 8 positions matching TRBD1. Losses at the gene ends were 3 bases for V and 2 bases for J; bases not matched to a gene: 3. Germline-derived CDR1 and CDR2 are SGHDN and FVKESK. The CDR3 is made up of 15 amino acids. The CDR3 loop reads CASSHQGATYNEQFF. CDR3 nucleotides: TGTGCCAGCAGCCATCAGGGGGCCACCTACAATGAGCAGTTCTTC.

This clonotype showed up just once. The CDR3 spells CASSKDFRRAKEQYF. CDR3 nucleotides: TGTGCCAGCAGCAAAGATTTTCGTCGGGCCAAAGAGCAGTACTTC. This chain connects TRBV21-1 to TRBJ2-5. TRBV21-1 is given as a pseudogene. This CDR3 is 15 amino acids long.

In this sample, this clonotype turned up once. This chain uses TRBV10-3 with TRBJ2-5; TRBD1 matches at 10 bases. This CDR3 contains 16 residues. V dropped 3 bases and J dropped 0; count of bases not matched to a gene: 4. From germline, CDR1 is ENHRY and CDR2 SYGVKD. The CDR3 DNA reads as TGTGCCATCAGTGACTCGGGACAGGGGAACCAAGAGACCCAGTACTTC. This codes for CAISDSGQGNQETQYF.

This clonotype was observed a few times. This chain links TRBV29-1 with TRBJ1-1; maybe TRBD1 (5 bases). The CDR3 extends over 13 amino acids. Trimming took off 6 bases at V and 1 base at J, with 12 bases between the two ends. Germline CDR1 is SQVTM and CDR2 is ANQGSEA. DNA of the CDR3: TGCAGCGTGTTAGGGGCGGAGAACACTGAAGCTTTCTTT. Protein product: CSVLGAENTEAFF.

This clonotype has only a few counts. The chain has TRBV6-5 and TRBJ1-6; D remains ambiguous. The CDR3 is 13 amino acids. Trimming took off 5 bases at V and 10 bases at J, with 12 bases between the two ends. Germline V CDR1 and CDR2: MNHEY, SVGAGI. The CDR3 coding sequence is TGTGCCAGCAGTCAAGGAATTGTATCACCCCTCCACTTT. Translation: CASSQGIVSPLHF.

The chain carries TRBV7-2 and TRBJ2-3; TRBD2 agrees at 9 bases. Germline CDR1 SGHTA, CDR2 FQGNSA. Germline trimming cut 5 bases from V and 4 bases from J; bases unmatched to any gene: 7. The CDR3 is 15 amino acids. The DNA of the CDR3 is TGTGCCAGCAGCAGGGCGGGGGGGCCGCCAGATACGCAGTATTTT. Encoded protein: CASSRAGGPPDTQYF.

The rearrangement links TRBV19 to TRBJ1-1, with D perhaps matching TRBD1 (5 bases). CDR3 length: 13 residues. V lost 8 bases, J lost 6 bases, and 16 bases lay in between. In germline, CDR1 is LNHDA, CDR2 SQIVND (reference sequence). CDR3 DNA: TGTGCCAGTTCACGACAGTACGTGCCTGAAGCTTTCTTT. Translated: CASSRQYVPEAFF.

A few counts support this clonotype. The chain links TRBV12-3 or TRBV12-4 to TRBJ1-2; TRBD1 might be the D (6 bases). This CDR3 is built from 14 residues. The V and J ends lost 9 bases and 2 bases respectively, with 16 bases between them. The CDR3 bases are TGTGCCAGTGGGGACCGGGGGCCCAACTATGGCTACACCTTC. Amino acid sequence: CASGDRGPNYGYTF.

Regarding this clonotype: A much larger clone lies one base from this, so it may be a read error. The CDR3 nucleotides are TGTGCCAGCAGTTCAGGACTGCAGCAGTACTTC. It yields the protein CASSSGLQQYF. The V call is TRBV6-5, the J call TRBJ2-5; the D gene is possibly TRBD2 (5 bases). The CDR3 is 11 amino acids. V was cut by 4 bases and J by 11 bases, with 11 bases left in between. In germline, CDR1 is MNHEY, CDR2 SVGAGI.

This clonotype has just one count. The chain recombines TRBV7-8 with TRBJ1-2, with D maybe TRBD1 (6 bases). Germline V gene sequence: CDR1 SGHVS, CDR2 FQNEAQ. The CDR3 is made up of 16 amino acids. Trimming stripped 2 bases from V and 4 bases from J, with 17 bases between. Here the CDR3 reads CASSLPDRLRFYGYTF. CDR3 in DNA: TGTGCCAGCAGCTTACCGGACAGATTGCGGTTCTATGGCTACACCTTC. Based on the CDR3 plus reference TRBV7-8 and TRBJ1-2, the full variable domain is GAGVSQSPRYKVAKRGQDVALRCDPISGHVSLFWYQQALGQGPEFLTYFQNEAQLDKSGLPSDRFFAERPEGSVSTLKIQRTQQEDSAVYLCASSLPDRLRFYGYTFGSGTRLTVV.

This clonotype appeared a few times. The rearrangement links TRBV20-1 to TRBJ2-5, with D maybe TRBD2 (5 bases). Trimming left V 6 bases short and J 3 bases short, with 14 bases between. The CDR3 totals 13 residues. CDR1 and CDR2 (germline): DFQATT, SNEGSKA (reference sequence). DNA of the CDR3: TGCAGTGCCCCCTTTCGGGGAGAAGAGACCCAGTACTTC. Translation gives CSAPFRGEETQYF.

In DNA form, the CDR3 reads TGTGCCAGCAGCCCGGGGAGGGCCTCCTACGAGCAGTTCTTC. Its translation is CASSPGRASYEQFF. The rearrangement joins TRBV3-1 to TRBJ2-1, with TRBD2 matching over 7 bases. Germline lookup yields CDR1 LGHDT and CDR2 YNNKEL (reference sequence). The V and J ends lost 4 bases and 10 bases, in that order; junction bases with no gene match: 10. This CDR3 region has 14 residues.

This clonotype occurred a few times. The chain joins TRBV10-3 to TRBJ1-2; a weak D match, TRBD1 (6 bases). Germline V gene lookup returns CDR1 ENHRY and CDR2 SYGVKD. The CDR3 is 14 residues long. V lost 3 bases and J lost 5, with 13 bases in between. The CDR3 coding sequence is TGTGCCATCAGTGAAAGGGCACAGGGTTATGGCTACACCTTC. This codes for CAISERAQGYGYTF.

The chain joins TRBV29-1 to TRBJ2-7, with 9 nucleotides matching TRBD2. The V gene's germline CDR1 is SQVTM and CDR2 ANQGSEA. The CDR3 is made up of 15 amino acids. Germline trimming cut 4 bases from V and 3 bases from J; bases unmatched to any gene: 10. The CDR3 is CSVGPALAGSYEQYF. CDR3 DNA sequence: TGCAGCGTTGGGCCCGCCCTAGCGGGGAGCTACGAGCAGTACTTC.

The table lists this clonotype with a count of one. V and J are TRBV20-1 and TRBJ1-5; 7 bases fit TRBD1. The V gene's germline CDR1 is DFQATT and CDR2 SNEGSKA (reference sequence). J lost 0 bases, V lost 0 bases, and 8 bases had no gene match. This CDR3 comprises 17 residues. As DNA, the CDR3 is TGCAGTGCTAGAGATGACGGACAGGCGATTAGCAATCAGCCCCAGCATTTT. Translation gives CSARDDGQAISNQPQHF.

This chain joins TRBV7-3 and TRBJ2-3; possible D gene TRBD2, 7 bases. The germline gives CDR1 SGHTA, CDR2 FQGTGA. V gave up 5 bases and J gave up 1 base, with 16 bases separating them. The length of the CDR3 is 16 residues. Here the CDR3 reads CASSGSAGAGTDTQYF. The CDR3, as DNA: TGTGCCAGCAGCGGCAGTGCGGGGGCGGGCACAGATACGCAGTATTTT.

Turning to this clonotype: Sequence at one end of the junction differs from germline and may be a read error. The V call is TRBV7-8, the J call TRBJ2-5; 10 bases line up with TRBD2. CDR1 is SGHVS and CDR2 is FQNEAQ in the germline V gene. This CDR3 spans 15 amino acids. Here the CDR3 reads CASSLVAGGEEAQYF. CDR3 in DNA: TGTGCCAGCAGCTTGGTAGCGGGGGGTGAAGAGGCCCAGTACTTC.

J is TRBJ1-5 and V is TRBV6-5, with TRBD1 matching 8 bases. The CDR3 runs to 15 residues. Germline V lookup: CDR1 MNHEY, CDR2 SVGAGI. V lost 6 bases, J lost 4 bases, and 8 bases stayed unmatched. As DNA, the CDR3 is TGTGCCAGCAGCAGGTTGGACAGGGCAAATCAGCCCCAGCATTTT. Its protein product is CASSRLDRANQPQHF.

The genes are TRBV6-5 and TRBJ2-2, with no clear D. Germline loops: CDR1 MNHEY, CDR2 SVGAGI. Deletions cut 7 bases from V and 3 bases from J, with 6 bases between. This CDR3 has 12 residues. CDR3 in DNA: TGTGCCAGCATTCGTGACACCGGGGAGCTGTTTTTT. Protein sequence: CASIRDTGELFF.

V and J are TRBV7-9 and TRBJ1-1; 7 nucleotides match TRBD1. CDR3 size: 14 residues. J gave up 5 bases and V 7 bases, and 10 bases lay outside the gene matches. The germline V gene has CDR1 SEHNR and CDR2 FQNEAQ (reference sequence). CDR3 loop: CASTSYRGPTEAFF. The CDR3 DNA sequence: TGTGCCAGCACCTCTTACAGGGGCCCAACTGAAGCTTTCTTT.

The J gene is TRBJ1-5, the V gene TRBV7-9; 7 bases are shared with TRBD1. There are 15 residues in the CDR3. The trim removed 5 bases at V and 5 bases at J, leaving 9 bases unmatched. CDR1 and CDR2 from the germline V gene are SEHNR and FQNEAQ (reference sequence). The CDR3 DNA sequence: TGTGCCAGCAGCCTAGACGGACAGGCGGATCAGCCCCAGCATTTT. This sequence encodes CASSLDGQADQPQHF.

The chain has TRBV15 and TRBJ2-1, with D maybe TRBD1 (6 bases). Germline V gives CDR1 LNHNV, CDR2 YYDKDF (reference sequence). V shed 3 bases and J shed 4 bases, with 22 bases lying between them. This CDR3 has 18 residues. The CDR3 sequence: CATSSLSWGQGRYNEQFF. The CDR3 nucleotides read TGTGCCACCAGCAGTCTAAGCTGGGGGCAGGGGAGATACAATGAGCAGTTCTTC.

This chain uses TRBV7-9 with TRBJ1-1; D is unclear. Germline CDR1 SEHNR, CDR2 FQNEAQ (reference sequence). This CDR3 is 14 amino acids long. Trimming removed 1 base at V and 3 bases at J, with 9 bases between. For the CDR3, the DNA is TGTGCCAGCAGCTTAGGCAACGTGGACACTGAAGCTTTCTTT. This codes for CASSLGNVDTEAFF.

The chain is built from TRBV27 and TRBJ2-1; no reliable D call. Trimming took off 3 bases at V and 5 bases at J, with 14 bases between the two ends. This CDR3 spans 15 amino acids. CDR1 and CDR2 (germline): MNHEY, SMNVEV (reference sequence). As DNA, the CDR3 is TGTGCCAGCAGTTTTAGGGTAGTAGGAGACAATGAGCAGTTCTTC. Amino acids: CASSFRVVGDNEQFF.

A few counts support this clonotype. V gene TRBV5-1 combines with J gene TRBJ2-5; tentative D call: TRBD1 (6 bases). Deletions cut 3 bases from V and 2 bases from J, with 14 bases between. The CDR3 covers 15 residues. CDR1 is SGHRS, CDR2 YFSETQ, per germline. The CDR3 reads CASSSTSRGQETQYF. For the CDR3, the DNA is TGCGCCAGCAGCTCCACGAGTAGGGGGCAAGAGACCCAGTACTTC.

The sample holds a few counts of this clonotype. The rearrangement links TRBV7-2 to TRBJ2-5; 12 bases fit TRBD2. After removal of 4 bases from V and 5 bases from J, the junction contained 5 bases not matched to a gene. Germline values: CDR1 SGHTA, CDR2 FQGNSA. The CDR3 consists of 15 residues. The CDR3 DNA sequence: TGTGCCAGCAGCTGGGGACTAGCGGGTACGGAGACCCAGTACTTC. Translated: CASSWGLAGTETQYF.

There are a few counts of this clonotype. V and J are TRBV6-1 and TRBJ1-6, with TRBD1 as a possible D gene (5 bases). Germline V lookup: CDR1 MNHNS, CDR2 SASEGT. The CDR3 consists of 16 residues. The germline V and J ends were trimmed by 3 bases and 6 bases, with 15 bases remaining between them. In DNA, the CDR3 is TGTGCCAGCAGTGAGGTTAAGTATAGGGGTAATTCACCCCTCCACTTT. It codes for CASSEVKYRGNSPLHF.

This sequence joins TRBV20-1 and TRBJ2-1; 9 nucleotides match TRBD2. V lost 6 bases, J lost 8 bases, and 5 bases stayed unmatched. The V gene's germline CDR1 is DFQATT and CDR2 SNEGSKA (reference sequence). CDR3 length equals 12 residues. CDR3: CSAAGTSYEQFF. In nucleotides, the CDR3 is TGCAGTGCCGCCGGGACTAGCTATGAGCAGTTCTTC.

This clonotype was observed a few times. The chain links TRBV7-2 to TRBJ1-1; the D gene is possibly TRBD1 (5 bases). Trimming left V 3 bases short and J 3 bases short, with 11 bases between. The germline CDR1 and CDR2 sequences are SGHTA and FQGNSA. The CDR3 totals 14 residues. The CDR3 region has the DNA TGTGCCAGCAGCTTCCAGGGTTCGGACACTGAAGCTTTCTTT. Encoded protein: CASSFQGSDTEAFF.